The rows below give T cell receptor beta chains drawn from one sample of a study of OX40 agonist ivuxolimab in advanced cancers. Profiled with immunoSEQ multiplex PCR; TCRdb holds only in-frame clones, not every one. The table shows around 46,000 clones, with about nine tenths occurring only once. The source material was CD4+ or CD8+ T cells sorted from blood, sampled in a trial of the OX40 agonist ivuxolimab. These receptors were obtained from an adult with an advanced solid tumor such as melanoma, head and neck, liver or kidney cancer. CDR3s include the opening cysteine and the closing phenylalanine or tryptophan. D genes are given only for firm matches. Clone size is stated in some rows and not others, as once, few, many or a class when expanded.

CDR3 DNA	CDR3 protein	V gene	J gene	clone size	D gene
TGTGCCAGCAGCTTACCGGGGATCAACTATGGCTACACCTTC	CASSLPGINYGYTF	TRBV7-2	TRBJ1-2	once	-
TGTGCCAGCAGTCCCTCCGGAGGGGAGACCCAGTACTTC	CASSPSGGETQYF	TRBV28	TRBJ2-5	-	-
TGCGCCAGCAGCCGGGACGGGAACACTGAAGCTTTCTTT	CASSRDGNTEAFF	TRBV5-1	TRBJ1-1	once	-
TGCGCCAGCAGCTCTGGACAGGGCTTGACAGATACGCAGTATTTT	CASSSGQGLTDTQYF	TRBV5-1	TRBJ2-3	-	TRBD1
TGTGCCAGCAGGTTTCAGAATAATGAAAAACTGTTTTTT	CASRFQNNEKLFF	TRBV27	TRBJ1-4	-	-
TGTGCCACCAGCAGAGACCACTCAACTTACGAGCAGTACTTC	CATSRDHSTYEQYF	TRBV15	TRBJ2-7	-	-
TGTGCCAGCAGCCCATACCCCCTTATAGGGTCCAATGAGCAGTTCTTC	CASSPYPLIGSNEQFF	TRBV4-2	TRBJ2-1	-	-
TGTGCCAGCAGTTTGGGCAGTAGCTATGGCTACACCTTC	CASSLGSSYGYTF	TRBV28	TRBJ1-2	-	-
TGTGCCAGCAGCCACAACACCGGGGAGCTGTTTTTT	CASSHNTGELFF	TRBV28	TRBJ2-2	-	-
TGCGCCAGCAGCTGGACAACTCAAGAGACCCAGTACTTC	CASSWTTQETQYF	TRBV5-1	TRBJ2-5	-	-
TGTGCCAGCTCACCGGGGGGGAGCTCCTACGAGCAGTACTTC	CASSPGGSSYEQYF	TRBV18	TRBJ2-7	-	TRBD2
TGTGCCAGCAGTGCCCCCAAGGTCGGAGGCTCCTACGAGCAGTACTTC	CASSAPKVGGSYEQYF	TRBV6-1	TRBJ2-7	many	-
TGTGCCAGTATAAAGACAGGGGGCGTGGAAAACACCATATATTTT	CASIKTGGVENTIYF	TRBV19	TRBJ1-3	once	TRBD1
TGTGCCAGCAGTAACAGGGACGAGCAGTACTTC	CASSNRDEQYF	TRBV6-6	TRBJ2-7	-	-
TGTGCCTGGAACCCGGGACTAGCCGGGGAGCTGTTTTTT	CAWNPGLAGELFF	TRBV30	TRBJ2-2	-	TRBD2
TGTGCCAGCTCACCGTGGGAGGACACTGAAGCTTTCTTT	CASSPWEDTEAFF	TRBV18	TRBJ1-1	-	-
TGTGCCAGCAGTTCAACCGGGACAGGGGAGCACGAGCAGTACTTC	CASSSTGTGEHEQYF	TRBV6-5	TRBJ2-7	-	TRBD1
TGTGCCAGCAGTCCCGGCCAGACCTATAATTCACCCCTCCACTTT	CASSPGQTYNSPLHF	TRBV6-6	TRBJ1-6	-	-
TGTGCCAGCAGGGAGAGATCAACCTTTCGCCGGGACACCATATATTTT	CASRERSTFRRDTIYF	TRBV2	TRBJ1-3	-	-
TGTGCCATCAGTTTTGGACTAGCGGGAAACTACGAGCAGTACTTC	CAISFGLAGNYEQYF	TRBV10-3	TRBJ2-7	-	TRBD2
TGCGCCAGCAGACCCGGGACTAGTAACAATGAGCAGTTCTTC	CASRPGTSNNEQFF	TRBV5-1	TRBJ2-1	-	TRBD2
TGTGCCAGCAGCTTCGGGGGCGCCGGAGCTTTCTTT	CASSFGGAGAFF	TRBV7-9	TRBJ1-1	-	-
TGTGCCAGCAGCGTAGGGGCGGGAGGGACAGATACGCAGTATTTT	CASSVGAGGTDTQYF	TRBV9	TRBJ2-3	-	TRBD2